A single sample is the source of the 29 T cell receptor beta chains below, sequenced in a study of blood T cell repertoires in COVID-19. The repertoire was sequenced with immunoSEQ multiplex PCR; TCRdb's copy has only in-frame clones and lacks some. The sample yields about 26,000 clones, around 90% seen once. Input material: peripheral blood. These TCRs come from a man between 65 and 85 years old with active COVID-19.

This rearrangement joins TRBV6-6 to TRBJ1-1; 10 bases line up with TRBD1. The CDR3 is 15 amino acids. Germline loops: CDR1 MNHNY, CDR2 SVGAGI (reference sequence). The trim removed 4 bases at V and 5 bases at J, leaving 7 bases unmatched. In DNA, the CDR3 is TGTGCCAGCAGTTTCCCAGGACAGGGGGATACTGAAGCTTTCTTT. This encodes CASSFPGQGDTEAFF.

The rearrangement links TRBV18 to TRBJ1-2; 7 nucleotides match TRBD1. V was pared by 0 bases and J by 7 bases, with 5 bases of the junction left unmatched. This CDR3 is 14 amino acids long. Germline V CDR1 and CDR2: KGHSH, LQKENI. The DNA of the CDR3 is TGTGCCAGCTCACCACCGACAGGGAGAGGTGGCTACACCTTC. As protein: CASSPPTGRGGYTF.

The chain combines TRBV4-2 with TRBJ1-2; no clear D gene. Trimming took 0 bases from V and 2 from J, leaving 13 bases between them. The CDR3 length is 16 residues. CDR1 LGHNA and CDR2 YNFKEQ come from the germline V gene. The CDR3 bases are TGTGCCAGCAGCCAAGAGGGGAGGATTGGCAACTATGGCTACACCTTC. This encodes CASSQEGRIGNYGYTF.

The genes are TRBV30 and TRBJ2-5; D gene unclear. Trimming cost V 0 bases and J 5 bases, with 4 bases left between them. The CDR3 totals 11 residues. Germline CDR1 GTSNPN, CDR2 SVGIG (reference sequence). The CDR3 DNA sequence: TGTGCCTGGAGTGTCGGGGAGACCCAGTACTTC. This gives the protein CAWSVGETQYF.

This clone was counted only a few times. This sequence joins TRBV27 and TRBJ2-5; maybe TRBD1 (5 bases). Germline values: CDR1 MNHEY, CDR2 SMNVEV (reference sequence). Trimming pared 5 bases from V and 2 bases from J, leaving 15 bases between. The CDR3 extends over 15 amino acids. CDR3 loop: CASSPLRQRQETQYF. DNA of the CDR3: TGTGCCAGCAGTCCTCTTAGACAGAGACAAGAGACCCAGTACTTC.

The gene calls are TRBV3-1 (or the pseudogene TRBV3-2) and TRBJ2-3; 9 bases line up with TRBD2. The CDR3 spans 14 residues. Germline CDR1 reads LGHDT; CDR2 reads YNNKEL (reference sequence). J gave up 3 bases and V 3 bases, and 1 base lay outside the gene matches. CDR3 protein: CASSQGLATDTQYF. The CDR3 nucleotides read TGTGCCAGCAGCCAGGGACTAGCTACAGATACGCAGTATTTT.

The chain employs TRBV18 and TRBJ1-2; TRBD1 is a possible D gene (6 bases). V dropped 3 bases and J dropped 5 bases, with 13 bases sitting between them. CDR3 length: 14 amino acids. Germline loops: CDR1 KGHSH, CDR2 LQKENI. The CDR3 DNA sequence: TGTGCCAGCTCACCCGGACAGACCAAATATGGCTACACCTTC. Residues: CASSPGQTKYGYTF.

This chain joins TRBV30 and TRBJ2-2; no firm D call. The CDR3 runs 11 residues. From germline, CDR1 is GTSNPN and CDR2 SVGIG (reference sequence). V lost 5 bases and J lost 4, with 5 bases in between. This chain's CDR3 is CAWLSTGELFF. The DNA for the CDR3 is TGTGCCTGGCTAAGCACCGGGGAGCTGTTTTTT.

The CDR3 nucleotides are TGTGCCAGCAGCCAATCTAGCTACCCTAGCTCCTACAATGAGCAGTTCTTC. Translating gives CASSQSSYPSSYNEQFF. The V and J genes are TRBV4-2 and TRBJ2-1; the D gene is possibly TRBD2 (5 bases). The CDR3 is made up of 17 amino acids. Germline CDR1 and CDR2: LGHNA and YNFKEQ. The V gene lost 2 bases and the J gene lost 0 bases, with 14 bases spanning the gap.

CDR3 in amino acids: CASRQGPSNQPQHF. Written as DNA, the CDR3 is TGTGCCAGCAGACAGGGTCCTAGCAATCAGCCCCAGCATTTT. This chain joins TRBV2 and TRBJ1-5; possibly TRBD1 for D (6 bases). There are 14 residues in the CDR3. Germline V gene lookup returns CDR1 SNHLY and CDR2 FYNNEI. V lost 6 bases and J lost 0, with 9 bases in between.

The V gene is TRBV6-2 or TRBV6-3, the J gene TRBJ2-2; possible D gene TRBD1, 5 bases. V gave up 3 bases and J gave up 4 bases, with 15 bases separating them. The CDR3 consists of 16 residues. The germline V gene has CDR1 MNHEY and CDR2 SVGEGT. CDR3 DNA sequence: TGTGCCAGCAGTTATAACCCTGGAAGGGGCACCGGGGAGCTGTTTTTT. Translated: CASSYNPGRGTGELFF.

This sequence joins TRBV15 and TRBJ1-5; D call uncertain. This CDR3 spans 14 amino acids. Trimming left V 0 bases short and J 4 bases short, with 7 bases between. CDR1 LNHNV and CDR2 YYDKDF come from the germline V gene (reference sequence). This chain's CDR3 is CATSRDRGNQPQHF. DNA of the CDR3: TGTGCCACCAGCAGAGATCGCGGTAATCAGCCCCAGCATTTT. Variable domain in full (rest from reference TRBV15 and TRBJ1-5): DAMVIQNPRYQVTQFGKPVTLSCSQTLNHNVMYWYQQKSSQAPKLLFHYYDKDFNNEADTPDNFQSRRPNTSFCFLDIRSPGLGDTAMYLCATSRDRGNQPQHFGDGTRLSIL.

The chain joins TRBV11-1 to TRBJ2-1; 8 bases are a match to TRBD2. In germline, CDR1 is SGHAT, CDR2 FQDESV (reference sequence). V was clipped by 0 bases and J by 1 base; unmatched bases: 8. CDR3 length equals 18 residues. Here the CDR3 reads CASSLAPTSVISYNEQFF. In DNA, the CDR3 is TGTGCCAGCAGCTTAGCGCCGACTAGCGTGATATCCTACAATGAGCAGTTCTTC.

The V call is TRBV6-2 or TRBV6-3, the J call TRBJ2-5; 8 bases are shared with TRBD1. This CDR3 region has 15 residues. V lost 2 bases to trimming and J lost 5 bases; unmatched junction nucleotides: 7. Germline CDR1 reads MNHEY; CDR2 reads SVGEGT. The CDR3: CASSYGQGAWETQYF. CDR3 in DNA: TGTGCCAGCAGTTACGGTCAGGGGGCTTGGGAGACCCAGTACTTC.

The chain recombines TRBV30 with TRBJ2-5; a possible D gene is TRBD2 (7 bases). The CDR3 extends over 15 amino acids. Germline loops: CDR1 GTSNPN, CDR2 SVGIG (reference sequence). V was clipped by 0 bases and J by 0 bases, with 11 bases between them. The CDR3 loop reads CAWSVGGGYQETQYF. Written as DNA, the CDR3 is TGTGCCTGGAGTGTGGGAGGGGGTTACCAAGAGACCCAGTACTTC. The whole variable domain, filled in from reference TRBV30 and TRBJ2-5, reads SQTIHQWPATLVQPVGSPLSLECTVEGTSNPNLYWYRQAAGRGLQLLFYSVGIGQISSEVPQNLSASRPQDRQFILSSKKLLLSDSGFYLCAWSVGGGYQETQYFGPGTRLLVL.

The V call is TRBV19, the J call TRBJ1-2, with 12 positions matching TRBD1. Germline V gene lookup returns CDR1 LNHDA and CDR2 SQIVND (reference sequence). This CDR3 region has 14 residues. The V segment lost 6 bases and the J segment 7 bases; nucleotides outside the gene matches: 6. CDR3 amino acids: CASRDGTGGFGYTF. The CDR3 DNA is TGTGCCAGTAGGGATGGGACAGGGGGCTTTGGCTACACCTTC.

V gene TRBV18 combines with J gene TRBJ2-5; 10 nucleotides line up with TRBD2. Germline loops: CDR1 KGHSH, CDR2 LQKENI. Trimming at V came to 3 bases and at J to 1 base, leaving 8 bases not matched to a gene. CDR3 length: 17 residues. CDR3 in amino acids: CASSPTLAGGSQETQYF. CDR3 DNA: TGTGCCAGCTCACCTACCTTAGCGGGGGGCTCCCAAGAGACCCAGTACTTC.

The CDR3 loop reads CASSDPPIIRVAFF. The CDR3 DNA sequence: TGTGCCAGCAGTGATCCCCCTATCATCCGGGTAGCTTTCTTT. This chain links TRBV6-1 with TRBJ1-1, with D unclear. CDR3 length: 14 amino acids. The germline V and J ends were trimmed by 3 bases and 10 bases, with 18 bases remaining between them. The germline V gene encodes CDR1 MNHNS and CDR2 SASEGT.

This sequence joins TRBV10-3 and TRBJ2-3; D is uncertain. The CDR3 consists of 12 residues. Germline V lookup: CDR1 ENHRY, CDR2 SYGVKD. V was trimmed by 7 bases and J by 2 bases, leaving 7 bases between them. The CDR3 nucleotides are TGTGCCATCAAAGCCTCCACAGATACGCAGTATTTT. Translating it yields CAIKASTDTQYF.

The gene calls are TRBV12-3 or TRBV12-4 and TRBJ2-4; a possible D gene is TRBD2 (5 bases). Trimming removed 3 bases from V and 15 bases from J, with 15 bases in between. The CDR3 loop spans 12 amino acids. The CDR3 nucleotides read TGTGCCAGCAGTTTGCCCATCGGGGAAAGGTACTTC. Translation: CASSLPIGERYF.

This clone was recorded once. V gene TRBV19 combines with J gene TRBJ2-7; D ambiguous. The ends were cut back, 5 bases at V and 6 bases at J, with 20 bases in the middle. The CDR3 runs 15 residues. Germline values: CDR1 LNHDA, CDR2 SQIVND (reference sequence). In DNA form, the CDR3 reads TGTGCCAGTAGTCCCCCCGGTCTTGCCCGCGCCGAGCAGTACTTC. Its translation: CASSPPGLARAEQYF. The variable domain in full, completed from reference TRBV19 and TRBJ2-7, reads DGGITQSPKYLFRKEGQNVTLSCEQNLNHDAMYWYRQDPGQGLRLIYYSQIVNDFQKGDIAEGYSVSREKKESFPLTVTSAQKNPTAFYLCASSPPGLARAEQYFGPGTRLTVT.

This chain uses TRBV2 with TRBJ2-2; a possible D gene is TRBD2 (6 bases). Trimming shortened V by 6 bases and J by 3 bases, and 11 bases separated the two germline ends. In germline, CDR1 is SNHLY, CDR2 FYNNEI. This CDR3 is 14 amino acids long. The CDR3 sequence: CASRVERDTGELFF. CDR3 bases: TGTGCCAGCAGGGTAGAGCGGGACACCGGGGAGCTGTTTTTT.

The J gene is TRBJ2-7, the V gene TRBV9, with TRBD2 identical over 7 bases. The germline V gene has CDR1 SGDLS and CDR2 YYNGEE. V dropped 0 bases and J dropped 6; count of bases not matched to a gene: 9. This CDR3 is 15 amino acids long. CDR3 amino acids: CASSVGLASALEQYF. The CDR3 bases are TGTGCCAGCAGCGTAGGACTAGCATCTGCGCTCGAGCAGTACTTC.

The CDR3 region is CSASSGRQGGDGYTF. CDR3 DNA: TGCAGTGCTAGTTCGGGTCGGCAGGGTGGGGATGGCTACACCTTC. The chain couples TRBV20-1 to TRBJ1-2; TRBD1 is a possible D gene (5 bases). Germline loops: CDR1 DFQATT, CDR2 SNEGSKA (reference sequence). The V end was cut by 3 bases, the J end by 6 bases, with 20 bases between. This CDR3 region has 15 residues.

The CDR3 loop reads CASSLDPGQGFYGYTF. The CDR3 DNA is TGTGCCAGCAGCTTAGATCCGGGACAAGGATTCTATGGCTACACCTTC. This rearrangement joins TRBV7-9 to TRBJ1-2, with a tentative D call TRBD1 (6 bases). CDR1 SEHNR and CDR2 FQNEAQ come from the germline V gene (reference sequence). V lost 1 base and J lost 4, with 16 bases in between. The CDR3 runs to 16 residues.

Of note for this clone: Other DNA sequences within the sample encode an identical CDR3. The chain couples TRBV20-1 to TRBJ2-7; weak D call: TRBD2 (6 bases). This CDR3 contains 11 residues. From germline, CDR1 is DFQATT and CDR2 SNEGSKA (reference sequence). V gave up 3 bases and J gave up 5 bases, with 8 bases separating them. As DNA, the CDR3 is TGCAGTGCTAGTAGCGGTCACGAGCAGTACTTC. Translation: CSASSGHEQYF.

The genes are TRBV27 and TRBJ2-7; D remains unclear. Between the trimmed V and J ends, which lost 4 bases and 7 bases, there was a span of 17 bases. The germline CDR1 and CDR2 sequences are MNHEY and SMNVEV (reference sequence). CDR3 length: 14 amino acids. CDR3: CASSWLAGEEEQYF. The DNA of the CDR3 is TGTGCCAGCAGTTGGCTGGCAGGCGAAGAGGAGCAGTACTTC.

The rearrangement links TRBV7-3 to TRBJ2-2; 10 nucleotides align to TRBD2. Germline V gives CDR1 SGHTA, CDR2 FQGTGA. CDR3 length: 23 residues. With V trimmed by 1 base and J by 0 bases, 20 bases remained unmatched. The DNA for the CDR3 is TGTGCCAGCAGCTTAATTCCCGGCCGTCAGCGGGGGGGCGAGTATGCGAACACCGGGGAGCTGTTTTTT. It is translated as CASSLIPGRQRGGEYANTGELFF.

The chain carries TRBV18 and TRBJ2-6; the match to TRBD1 covers 11 bases. The CDR3 is 17 residues long. Germline CDR1 KGHSH, CDR2 LQKENI. The trim removed 2 bases at V and 4 bases at J, leaving 4 bases unmatched. The CDR3 nucleotides are TGTGCCAGCTCACCAGGACAGGGGGCGAGAGGGGCCAACGTCCTGACTTTC. Its protein is CASSPGQGARGANVLTF.